A selection of T cell receptor beta chains follows, all from one sample in a study of blood T cell repertoires in COVID-19. Repertoires were generated with immunoSEQ multiplex PCR, while TCRdb's copy carries only in-frame clones and drops some. The sample lists 90,000 to 150,000 clones; approximately 90% were seen once. The sample comprised peripheral blood. The receptors were gathered from a human donor in a cohort sampled during active COVID-19. The CDR3 runs from the conserved cysteine through the conserved F or W. Fields, in order: clone size, D gene, V gene, J gene, CDR3 protein, CDR3 DNA. The D gene is left open where the match is weak. The size entry is marked missing in some rows and otherwise reads once, few, many or a size class.

-	-	TRBV18	TRBJ2-5	CASSPPEGRETQYF	TGTGCCAGCTCACCACCAGAGGGCCGCGAGACCCAGTACTTC
-	-	TRBV6-6	TRBJ2-1	CASSRTWQGINNEQFF	TGTGCCAGCAGTCGAACGTGGCAGGGAATAAACAATGAGCAGTTCTTC
-	-	TRBV13	TRBJ2-6	CASSAQVVANVLTF	TGTGCCAGCAGCGCCCAGGTTGTAGCCAACGTCCTGACTTTC
-	TRBD1	TRBV19	TRBJ2-1	CASSKDRGQGNNEQFF	TGTGCCAGTAGTAAGGACAGGGGGCAAGGAAACAATGAGCAGTTCTTC
-	-	TRBV27	TRBJ2-4	CASSLAGERNIQYF	TGTGCCAGCAGTTTGGCCGGGGAGAGAAACATTCAGTACTTC
-	TRBD1	TRBV5-4	TRBJ1-4	CASSSSVSGQGAKLFF	TGTGCCAGCAGCTCATCGGTATCGGGACAGGGGGCAAAACTGTTTTTT
-	TRBD1	TRBV23-1	TRBJ2-7	CASSHSRRQGDYEQYF	TGCGCCAGCAGTCATTCCCGCCGACAGGGGGACTACGAGCAGTACTTC
once	TRBD1	TRBV2	TRBJ2-7	CASSAGQGLYEQYF	TGTGCCAGCAGCGCGGGACAGGGTCTGTACGAGCAGTACTTC
-	-	TRBV5-1	TRBJ2-2	CASSRQNTGELFF	TGCGCCAGCAGTCGACAGAACACCGGGGAGCTGTTTTTT
-	-	TRBV27	TRBJ2-2	CASSSLIGGLANTGELFF	TGTGCCAGCAGTTCGCTGATCGGGGGTCTCGCGAACACCGGGGAGCTGTTTTTT
-	TRBD1	TRBV5-5	TRBJ2-7	CASSPRQGPYEQYF	TGTGCCAGCAGCCCCCGACAGGGACCCTACGAGCAGTACTTC
-	-	TRBV25-1	TRBJ2-7	CASSNSYEQYF	TGTGCCAGCAGTAATAGCTACGAGCAGTACTTC
-	TRBD2	TRBV18	TRBJ2-1	CASSPPLAGNNEQFF	TGTGCCAGCTCACCACCGCTAGCGGGAAACAATGAGCAGTTCTTC
-	TRBD1	TRBV27	TRBJ1-2	CASSRSGGQGNGYTF	TGTGCCAGCAGTCGGTCGGGGGGACAGGGGAATGGCTACACCTTC
-	TRBD2	TRBV29-1	TRBJ2-3	CSASGTSGSGDTQYF	TGCAGCGCCTCAGGGACTAGCGGGAGCGGGGATACGCAGTATTTT
once	-	TRBV3-1/TRBV3-2	TRBJ1-3	CASSQENVRGNTIYF	TGTGCCAGCAGCCAAGAAAACGTTCGGGGAAACACCATATATTTT
-	-	TRBV12-3/TRBV12-4	TRBJ1-2	CASRYTGTLGYTF	TGTGCCAGCAGGTATACCGGGACTCTCGGCTACACCTTC
few	-	TRBV14	TRBJ1-6	CASSQGVSYNSPLHF	TGTGCCAGCAGCCAAGGAGTCTCCTATAATTCACCCCTCCACTTT
-	TRBD1	TRBV28	TRBJ1-5	CASSQPSTGGNQPQHF	TGTGCCAGCAGTCAACCATCGACAGGGGGCAACCAGCCCCAGCATTTT
once	-	TRBV6-5	TRBJ1-2	CASRRGGRGYTF	TGTGCCAGCAGACGAGGGGGTAGGGGCTACACCTTC
-	-	TRBV2	TRBJ2-2	CASKGTSNTGELFF	TGTGCCAGCAAAGGGACAAGTAACACCGGGGAGCTGTTTTTT
-	TRBD2	TRBV5-1	TRBJ2-1	CASSSSGGIHNEQFF	TGCGCCAGCAGCTCTAGCGGGGGTATTCACAATGAGCAGTTCTTC
-	-	TRBV5-4	TRBJ2-3	CASSSKRGTDTQYF	TGTGCCAGCAGCTCTAAACGGGGCACAGATACGCAGTATTTT
few	-	TRBV7-9	TRBJ2-7	CASSGYRDTNYEQYF	TGTGCCAGCAGCGGATACCGGGACACGAACTACGAGCAGTACTTC
few	-	TRBV2	TRBJ1-1	CASGGGFGTPEAFF	TGTGCCAGCGGGGGCGGCTTCGGGACCCCAGAAGCTTTCTTT
-	TRBD2	TRBV9	TRBJ2-2	CASSVVLLAGDTGELFF	TGTGCCAGCAGCGTAGTCTTACTAGCGGGGGACACCGGGGAGCTGTTTTTT
-	TRBD1	TRBV6-5	TRBJ2-2	CASSPSGTGVGELFF	TGTGCCAGCAGTCCTTCCGGGACAGGGGTCGGGGAGCTGTTTTTT
-	-	TRBV18	TRBJ1-6	CASSPTVAGPDNSPLHF	TGTGCCAGCTCACCGACAGTCGCAGGGCCGGATAATTCACCCCTCCACTTT
-	-	TRBV5-1	TRBJ1-2	CASSPPREDYGYTF	TGCGCCAGCAGCCCCCCCAGGGAGGACTATGGCTACACCTTC
once	TRBD1	TRBV4-2	TRBJ2-1	CASSQETTGGYNEQFF	TGTGCCAGCAGCCAAGAAACGACAGGGGGTTACAATGAGCAGTTCTTC
-	TRBD2	TRBV4-2	TRBJ2-1	CASSQEPSGVTYNEQFF	TGTGCCAGCAGCCAAGAACCTAGCGGGGTCACCTACAATGAGCAGTTCTTC
-	-	TRBV9	TRBJ2-2	CASSVENFNTGELFF	TGTGCCAGCAGCGTAGAGAACTTTAACACCGGGGAGCTGTTTTTT
-	TRBD2	TRBV18	TRBJ2-1	CASSPRVTSASNEQFF	TGTGCCAGCTCACCAAGAGTAACTAGCGCTTCGAATGAGCAGTTCTTC
-	-	TRBV7-2	TRBJ1-5	CASSPRGNQPQHF	TGTGCCAGCAGCCCCCGGGGTAATCAGCCCCAGCATTTT
-	TRBD2	TRBV13	TRBJ2-2	CASSLGWGLETGELFF	TGTGCCAGCAGCTTAGGGTGGGGACTAGAGACCGGGGAGCTGTTTTTT
-	-	TRBV10-1	TRBJ1-1	CASREGPTNTEAFF	TGCGCCAGCAGGGAGGGGCCCACGAACACTGAAGCTTTCTTT
-	-	TRBV18	TRBJ1-1	CASSPPRAGVMNTEAFF	TGTGCCAGCTCACCACCCCGGGCAGGGGTAATGAACACTGAAGCTTTCTTT
-	-	TRBV19	TRBJ1-1	CASSSDSFHEAFF	TGTGCCAGTAGTTCGGACAGTTTCCATGAAGCTTTCTTT
once	-	TRBV28	TRBJ2-3	CASIQIGGLTDTQYF	TGTGCCAGCATTCAGATCGGGGGGCTAACAGATACGCAGTATTTT
-	-	TRBV29-1	TRBJ1-1	CSVTSTGGAEAFF	TGCAGCGTCACTTCCACTGGGGGGGCTGAAGCTTTCTTT
-	-	TRBV9	TRBJ1-1	CASNYGGGTEAFF	TGTGCCAGCAACTACGGTGGTGGAACTGAAGCTTTCTTT
-	-	TRBV11-3	TRBJ2-7	CASSARKLAGHEQYF	TGTGCCAGCAGCGCCCGAAAACTAGCCGGCCACGAGCAGTACTTC
-	-	TRBV27	TRBJ1-6	CASSLRQDNSPLHF	TGTGCCAGCAGTTTAAGACAAGATAATTCACCCCTCCACTTT
-	TRBD1	TRBV18	TRBJ1-5	CASSPDRGQPQHF	TGTGCCAGCTCACCCGACAGGGGTCAGCCCCAGCATTTT
few	-	TRBV6-5	TRBJ2-2	CGSGQGITGELFF	TGTGGATCCGGGCAGGGAATTACCGGGGAGCTGTTTTTT
-	TRBD1	TRBV2	TRBJ1-2	CASRGQAAERGYTF	TGTGCCAGCAGGGGACAGGCCGCCGAGAGGGGCTACACCTTC
-	-	TRBV15	TRBJ1-3	CATSRDGGDHSGNTIYF	TGTGCCACCAGCAGAGATGGGGGGGATCACTCTGGAAACACCATATATTTT
-	TRBD1	TRBV5-1	TRBJ1-2	CASSSPGQDGYTF	TGCGCCAGCAGCTCCCCGGGACAGGATGGCTACACCTTC
-	-	TRBV10-3	TRBJ1-2	CAISESPPVVYTF	TGTGCCATCAGTGAGTCCCCCCCGGTGGTCTACACCTTC
-	-	TRBV6-5	TRBJ1-6	CATTTVSSYNSPLHF	TGTGCCACTACGACAGTGAGCTCCTATAATTCACCCCTCCACTTT
-	TRBD2	TRBV5-6	TRBJ2-3	CASSHRSGGLADTQYF	TGTGCCAGCAGCCATCGATCGGGGGGGCTAGCAGATACGCAGTATTTT
-	-	TRBV7-9	TRBJ1-2	CASSAEGRLANYGYTF	TGTGCCAGCAGCGCGGAAGGCCGTTTAGCTAACTATGGCTACACCTTC
once	-	TRBV19	TRBJ2-2	CASGGAYDTGELFF	TGTGCCAGTGGGGGCGCGTATGACACCGGGGAGCTGTTTTTT
-	-	TRBV12-1	TRBJ1-6	CASSFAPPGHFNSPLHF	TGTGCCAGCAGCTTTGCCCCCCCCGGACACTTTAATTCACCCCTCCACTTT
-	-	TRBV3-1/TRBV3-2	TRBJ1-6	CASSQVKTAYNSPLHF	TGTGCCAGCAGCCAAGTTAAGACAGCTTATAATTCACCCCTCCACTTT